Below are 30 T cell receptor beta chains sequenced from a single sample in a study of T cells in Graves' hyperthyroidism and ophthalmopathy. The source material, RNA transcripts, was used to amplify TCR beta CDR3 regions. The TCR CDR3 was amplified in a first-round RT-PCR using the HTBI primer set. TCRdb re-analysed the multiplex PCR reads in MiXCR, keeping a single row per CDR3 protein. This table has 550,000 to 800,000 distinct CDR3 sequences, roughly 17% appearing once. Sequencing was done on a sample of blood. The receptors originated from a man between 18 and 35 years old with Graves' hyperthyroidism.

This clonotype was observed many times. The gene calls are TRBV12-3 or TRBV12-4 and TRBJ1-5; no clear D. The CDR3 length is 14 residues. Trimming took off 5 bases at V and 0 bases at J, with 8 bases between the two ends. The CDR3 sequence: CASSISVSNQPQHF. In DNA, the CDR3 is TGTGCCAGCAGTATCTCCGTTAGCAATCAGCCCCAGCATTTT.

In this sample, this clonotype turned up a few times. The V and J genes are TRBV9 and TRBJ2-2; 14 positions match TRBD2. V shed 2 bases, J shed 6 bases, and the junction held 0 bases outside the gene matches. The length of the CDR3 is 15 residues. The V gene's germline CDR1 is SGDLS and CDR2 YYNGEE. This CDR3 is CASSVTSGRAGELFF. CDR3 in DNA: TGTGCCAGCAGCGTGACTAGCGGGAGGGCCGGGGAGCTGTTTTTT.

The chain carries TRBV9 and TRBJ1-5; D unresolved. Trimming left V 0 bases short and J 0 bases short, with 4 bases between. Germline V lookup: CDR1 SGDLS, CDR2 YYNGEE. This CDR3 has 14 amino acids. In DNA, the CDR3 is TGTGCCAGCAGCGTAGGAGATAGCAATCAGCCCCAGCATTTT. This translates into CASSVGDSNQPQHF.

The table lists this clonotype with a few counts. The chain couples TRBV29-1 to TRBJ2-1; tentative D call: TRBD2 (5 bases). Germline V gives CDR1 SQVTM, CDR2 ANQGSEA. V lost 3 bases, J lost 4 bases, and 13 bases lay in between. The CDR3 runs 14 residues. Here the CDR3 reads CSVDGRELYNEQFF. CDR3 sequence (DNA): TGCAGCGTTGACGGTCGGGAACTGTACAATGAGCAGTTCTTC.

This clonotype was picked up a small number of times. CDR3 DNA: TGTGCCAGCAGCCCCCCCAGGACAGGTTACGAGCAGTACTTC. It is translated as CASSPPRTGYEQYF. V gene TRBV7-9 combines with J gene TRBJ2-7; 7 bases are a match to TRBD1. This CDR3 spans 14 amino acids. The germline V gene encodes CDR1 SEHNR and CDR2 FQNEAQ (reference sequence). V shed 5 bases and J 4 bases; nucleotides not matched to a gene: 8.

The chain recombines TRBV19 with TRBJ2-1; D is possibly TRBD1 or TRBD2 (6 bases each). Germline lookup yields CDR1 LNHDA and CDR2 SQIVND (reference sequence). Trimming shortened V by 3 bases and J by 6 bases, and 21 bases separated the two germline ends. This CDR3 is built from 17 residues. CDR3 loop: CASSMEGVRQVFNEQFF. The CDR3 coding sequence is TGTGCCAGTAGTATGGAGGGCGTAAGACAGGTATTCAATGAGCAGTTCTTC.

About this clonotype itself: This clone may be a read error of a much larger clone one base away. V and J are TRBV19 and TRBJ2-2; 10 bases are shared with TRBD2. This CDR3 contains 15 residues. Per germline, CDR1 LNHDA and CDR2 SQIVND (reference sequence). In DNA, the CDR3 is TGTGACAGTAGAGTAGCGGGAGGCCCTAACGGGGAGCTGTTTTTT. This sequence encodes CDSRVAGGPNGELFF.

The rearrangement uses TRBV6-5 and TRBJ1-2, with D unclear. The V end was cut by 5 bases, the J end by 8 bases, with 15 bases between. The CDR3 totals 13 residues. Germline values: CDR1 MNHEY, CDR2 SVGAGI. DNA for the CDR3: TGTGCCAGCAGTACTACCTTAAATCGAGGCTACACCTTC. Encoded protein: CASSTTLNRGYTF.

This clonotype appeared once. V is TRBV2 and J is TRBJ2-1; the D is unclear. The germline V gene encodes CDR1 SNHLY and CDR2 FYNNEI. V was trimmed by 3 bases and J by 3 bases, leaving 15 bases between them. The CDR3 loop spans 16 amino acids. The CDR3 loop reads CASSDLEPVGYNEQFF. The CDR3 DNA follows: TGTGCCAGCAGTGATCTAGAGCCTGTAGGCTACAATGAGCAGTTCTTC.

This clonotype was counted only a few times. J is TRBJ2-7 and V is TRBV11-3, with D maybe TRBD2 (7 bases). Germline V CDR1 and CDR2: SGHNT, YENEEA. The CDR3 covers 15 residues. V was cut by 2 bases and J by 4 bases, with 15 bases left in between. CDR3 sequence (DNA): TGTGCCAGCAGCTTATTGCGGGGGCGCAGGTACGAGCAGTACTTC. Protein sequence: CASSLLRGRRYEQYF. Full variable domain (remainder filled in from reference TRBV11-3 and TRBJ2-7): EAGVVQSPRYKIIEKKQPVAFWCNPISGHNTLYWYLQNLGQGPELLIRYENEEAVDDSQLPKDRFSAERLKGVDSTLKIQPAELGDSAVYLCASSLLRGRRYEQYFGPGTRLTVT.

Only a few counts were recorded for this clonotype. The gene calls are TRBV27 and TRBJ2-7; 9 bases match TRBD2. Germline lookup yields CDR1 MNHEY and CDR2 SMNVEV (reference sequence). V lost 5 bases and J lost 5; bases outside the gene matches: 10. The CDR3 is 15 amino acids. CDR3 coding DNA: TGTGCCAGCAGTCTGAGCGGGAGGAGTTCCCACGAGCAGTACTTC. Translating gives CASSLSGRSSHEQYF.

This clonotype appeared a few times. The CDR3 region is CASSPTGGGTGELFF. CDR3 in DNA: TGTGCCAGCAGTCCGACAGGGGGCGGGACCGGGGAGCTGTTTTTT. This chain joins TRBV6-1 and TRBJ2-2; 10 bases are a match to TRBD1. Germline-derived CDR1 and CDR2 are MNHNS and SASEGT. V lost 5 bases and J lost 5; bases outside the gene matches: 5. The CDR3 loop spans 15 amino acids.

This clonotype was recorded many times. The CDR3 bases are TGTGCCAGCAGCCAACAGACTAGCGGGAGCACAGATACGCAGTATTTT. Protein: CASSQQTSGSTDTQYF. V gene TRBV7-9 combines with J gene TRBJ2-3, with 10 bases aligning to TRBD2. There are 16 residues in the CDR3. Germline loops: CDR1 SEHNR, CDR2 FQNEAQ (reference sequence). The ends lost 5 bases at V and 0 bases at J; junction bases unmatched: 5.

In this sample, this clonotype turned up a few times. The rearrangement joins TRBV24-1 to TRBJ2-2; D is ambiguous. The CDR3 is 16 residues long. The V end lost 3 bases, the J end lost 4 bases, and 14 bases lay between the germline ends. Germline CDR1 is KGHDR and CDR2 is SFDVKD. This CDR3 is CATSDKVGRATGELFF. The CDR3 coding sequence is TGTGCCACCAGTGATAAGGTGGGCCGGGCCACCGGGGAGCTGTTTTTT.

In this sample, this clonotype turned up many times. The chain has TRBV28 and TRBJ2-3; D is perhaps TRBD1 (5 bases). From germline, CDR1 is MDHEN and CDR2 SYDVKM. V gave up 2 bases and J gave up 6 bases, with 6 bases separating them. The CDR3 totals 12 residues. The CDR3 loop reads CASSLKGDTQYF. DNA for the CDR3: TGTGCCAGCAGTTTAAAGGGGGATACGCAGTATTTT.

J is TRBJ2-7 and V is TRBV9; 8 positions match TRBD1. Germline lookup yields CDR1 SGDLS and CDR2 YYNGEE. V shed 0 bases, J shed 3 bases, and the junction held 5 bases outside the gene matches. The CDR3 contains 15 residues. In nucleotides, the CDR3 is TGTGCCAGCAGCGTAGGGGACAGGAAATACTACGAGCAGTACTTC. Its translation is CASSVGDRKYYEQYF.

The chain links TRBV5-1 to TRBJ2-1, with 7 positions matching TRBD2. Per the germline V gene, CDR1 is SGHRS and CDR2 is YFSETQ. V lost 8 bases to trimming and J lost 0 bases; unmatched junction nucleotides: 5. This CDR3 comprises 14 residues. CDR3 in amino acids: CASAPSGSYNEQFF. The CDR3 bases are TGCGCCAGTGCCCCTAGCGGCTCCTACAATGAGCAGTTCTTC.

CDR3 bases: TGCGCCAGTCAGCTTCAGGGAGGAGGTAATTCACCCCTCCACTTT. This sequence encodes CASQLQGGGNSPLHF. This chain joins TRBV5-1 and TRBJ1-6; D may be TRBD1 (5 bases). Deletions cut 8 bases from V and 6 bases from J, with 18 bases between. The CDR3 has 15 amino acids. Germline V gene sequence: CDR1 SGHRS, CDR2 YFSETQ. The variable domain in full, completed from reference TRBV5-1 and TRBJ1-6, reads KAGVTQTPRYLIKTRGQQVTLSCSPISGHRSVSWYQQTPGQGLQFLFEYFSETQRNKGNFPGRFSGRQFSNSRSEMNVSTLELGDSALYLCASQLQGGGNSPLHFGNGTRLTVT.

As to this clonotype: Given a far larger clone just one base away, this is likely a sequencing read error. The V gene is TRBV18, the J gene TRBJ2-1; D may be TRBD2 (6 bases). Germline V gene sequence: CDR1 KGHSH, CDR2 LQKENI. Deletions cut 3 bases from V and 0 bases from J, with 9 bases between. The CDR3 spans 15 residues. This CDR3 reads CASSPIGSSYNEQFF. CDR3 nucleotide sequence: TGTGCCAGCTCACCGATCGGGAGCTCCTACAATGAGCAGTTCTTC. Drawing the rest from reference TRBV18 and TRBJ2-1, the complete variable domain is NAGVMQNPRHLVRRRGQEARLRCSPMKGHSHVYWYRQLPEEGLKFMVYLQKENIIDESGMPKERFSAEFPKEGPSILRIQQVVRGDSAAYFCASSPIGSSYNEQFFGPGTRLTVL.

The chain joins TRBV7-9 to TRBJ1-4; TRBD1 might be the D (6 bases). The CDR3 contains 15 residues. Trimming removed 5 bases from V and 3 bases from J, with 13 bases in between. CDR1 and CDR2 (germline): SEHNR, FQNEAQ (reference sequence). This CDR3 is CASSTRDTSNEKLFF. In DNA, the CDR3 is TGTGCCAGCAGCACCCGGGACACGTCTAATGAAAAACTGTTTTTT.

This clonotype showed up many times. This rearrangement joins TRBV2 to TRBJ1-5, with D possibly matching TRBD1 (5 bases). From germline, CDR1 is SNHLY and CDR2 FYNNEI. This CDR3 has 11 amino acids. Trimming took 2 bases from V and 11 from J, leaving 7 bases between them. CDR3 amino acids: CASSERGTQHF. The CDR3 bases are TGTGCCAGCAGTGAAAGGGGTACCCAGCATTTT.

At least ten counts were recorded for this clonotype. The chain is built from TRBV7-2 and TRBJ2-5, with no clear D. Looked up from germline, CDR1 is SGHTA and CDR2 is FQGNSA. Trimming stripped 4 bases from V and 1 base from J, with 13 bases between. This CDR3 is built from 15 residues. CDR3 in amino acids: CASSSYQKRQETQYF. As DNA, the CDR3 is TGTGCCAGCAGCTCGTACCAAAAACGCCAAGAGACCCAGTACTTC.

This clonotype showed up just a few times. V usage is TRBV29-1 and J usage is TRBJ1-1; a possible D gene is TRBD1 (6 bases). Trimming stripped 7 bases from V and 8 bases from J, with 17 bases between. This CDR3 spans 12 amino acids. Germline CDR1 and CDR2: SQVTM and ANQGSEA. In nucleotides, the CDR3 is TGCAGCGCCGCGGGGCAGGGGAAAGAAGCTTTCTTT. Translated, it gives CSAAGQGKEAFF.

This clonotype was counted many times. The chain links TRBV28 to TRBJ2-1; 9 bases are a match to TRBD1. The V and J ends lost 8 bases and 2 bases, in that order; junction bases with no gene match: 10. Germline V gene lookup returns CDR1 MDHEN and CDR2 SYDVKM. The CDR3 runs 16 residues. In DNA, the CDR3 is TGTGCCAGCTTACCGGGACAGGGAGGCCCCTACAATGAGCAGTTCTTC. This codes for CASLPGQGGPYNEQFF.

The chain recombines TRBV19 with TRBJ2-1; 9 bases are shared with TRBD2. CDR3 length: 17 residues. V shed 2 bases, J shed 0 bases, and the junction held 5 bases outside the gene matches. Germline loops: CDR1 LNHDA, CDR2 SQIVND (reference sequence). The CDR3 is CASSIKEREASYNEQFF. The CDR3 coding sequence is TGTGCCAGTAGTATAAAGGAGCGGGAGGCCTCCTACAATGAGCAGTTCTTC.

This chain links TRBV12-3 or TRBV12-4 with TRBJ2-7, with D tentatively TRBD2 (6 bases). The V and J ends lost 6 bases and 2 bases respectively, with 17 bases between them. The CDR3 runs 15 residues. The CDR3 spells CASSPGLAHAYEQYF. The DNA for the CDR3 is TGTGCCAGCAGCCCAGGGCTAGCGCACGCCTACGAGCAGTACTTC.

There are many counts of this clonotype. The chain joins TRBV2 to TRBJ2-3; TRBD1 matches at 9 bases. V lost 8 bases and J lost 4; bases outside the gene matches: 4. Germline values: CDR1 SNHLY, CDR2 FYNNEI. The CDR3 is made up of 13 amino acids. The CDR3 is CASGTGRADTQYF. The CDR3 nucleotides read TGTGCCAGCGGGACAGGGCGCGCAGATACGCAGTATTTT.

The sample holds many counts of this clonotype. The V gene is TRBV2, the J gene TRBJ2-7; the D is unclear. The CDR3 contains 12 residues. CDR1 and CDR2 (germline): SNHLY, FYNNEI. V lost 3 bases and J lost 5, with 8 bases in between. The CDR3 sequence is CASSDRFHEQYF. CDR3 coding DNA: TGTGCCAGCAGTGATAGGTTCCACGAGCAGTACTTC.

CDR3 loop: CATSESEGGNTEAFF. DNA for the CDR3: TGTGCCACCAGTGAGTCTGAAGGGGGAAACACTGAAGCTTTCTTT. The chain uses TRBV24-1 and TRBJ1-1, with TRBD1 as a possible D gene (6 bases). V was pared by 4 bases and J by 2 bases, with 13 bases between. This CDR3 has 15 residues. CDR1 is KGHDR, CDR2 SFDVKD, per germline.

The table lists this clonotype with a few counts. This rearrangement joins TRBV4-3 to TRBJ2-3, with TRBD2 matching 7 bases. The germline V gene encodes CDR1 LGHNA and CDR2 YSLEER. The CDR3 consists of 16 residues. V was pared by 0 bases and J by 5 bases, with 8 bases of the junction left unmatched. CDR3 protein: CASSQEPGWGGDTQYF. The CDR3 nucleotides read TGCGCCAGCAGCCAAGAACCCGGATGGGGGGGAGATACGCAGTATTTT.